This T cell receptor (beta chain) derives from a study of a mutant IDH1 vaccine in newly diagnosed glioma. Background on the study: Following radiotherapy alone, or alongside temozolomide cycles, vaccination was started after an interval of 4-6 weeks.

TCRdb's copy holds only in-frame clones and misses some; the assay was immunoSEQ multiplex PCR. This table has nearly 55,000 clones, over 70% appearing once. Notes on the study in general: Induction of immune responses by the vaccine occurred in 93.3% of patients.

Trimming left V 4 bases short and J 1 base short, with 15 bases between. Per germline, CDR1 SGHDN and CDR2 FVKESK. This CDR3 is built from 16 residues. As to time point: week 5, during vaccination. Alongside topical imiquimod, each dose of vaccine comprised 300 ug of mutant IDH1 20-mer peptide. A remark on this clone: Its target is unknown.

The sequence derives from a man aged 25 to 40 with glioma. This chain connects TRBV14 to TRBJ2-3, with TRBD2 as a possible D gene (6 bases). Here the sequenced sample was PBMCs, taken from a glioma patient whose treatment included an IDH1 peptide vaccine. DNA of the CDR3: TGTGCCAGCAGCCTCCCTACGCCTAGCGGCACAGATACGCAGTATTTT. Translated, it gives CASSLPTPSGTDTQYF. Full variable domain (remainder filled in from reference TRBV14 and TRBJ2-3): EAGVTQFPSHSVIEKGQTVTLRCDPISGHDNLYWYRRVMGKEIKFLLHFVKESKQDESGMPNNRFLAERTGGTYSTLKVQPAELEDSGVYFCASSLPTPSGTDTQYFGPGTRLTVL.